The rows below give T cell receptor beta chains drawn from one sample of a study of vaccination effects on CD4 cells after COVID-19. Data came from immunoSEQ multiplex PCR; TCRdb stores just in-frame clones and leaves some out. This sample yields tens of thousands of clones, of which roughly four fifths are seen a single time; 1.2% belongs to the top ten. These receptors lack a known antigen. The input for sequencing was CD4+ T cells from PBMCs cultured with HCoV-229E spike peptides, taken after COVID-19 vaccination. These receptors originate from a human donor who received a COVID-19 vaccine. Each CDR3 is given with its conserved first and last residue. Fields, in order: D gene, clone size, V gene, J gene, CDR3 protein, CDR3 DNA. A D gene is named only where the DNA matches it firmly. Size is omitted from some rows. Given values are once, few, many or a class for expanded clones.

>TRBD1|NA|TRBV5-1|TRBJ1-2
CASSSDREIYGYTF
TGCGCCAGCAGCTCGGACAGGGAGATCTATGGCTACACCTTC
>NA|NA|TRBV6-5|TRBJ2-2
CASANHRAGELFF
TGTGCCAGTGCAAACCACAGAGCCGGGGAGCTGTTTTTT
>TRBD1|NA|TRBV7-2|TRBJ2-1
CASSLTGTGLYNEQFF
TGTGCCAGCAGCTTAACCGGGACAGGGCTATACAATGAGCAGTTCTTC
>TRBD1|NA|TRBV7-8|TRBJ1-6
CASSSGTGGNSPLHF
TGTGCCAGCAGCTCCGGGACAGGGGGAAATTCACCCCTCCACTTT
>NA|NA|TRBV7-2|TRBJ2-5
CASSLAPRVQETQYF
TGTGCCAGCAGCTTAGCCCCCAGGGTGCAAGAGACCCAGTACTTC
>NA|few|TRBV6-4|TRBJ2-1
CASSDSWGNNEQFF
TGTGCCAGCAGTGACTCTTGGGGGAACAATGAGCAGTTCTTC
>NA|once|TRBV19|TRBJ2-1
CASMAVHNEQFF
TGTGCCAGTATGGCGGTCCACAATGAGCAGTTCTTC
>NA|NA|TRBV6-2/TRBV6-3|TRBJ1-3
CASSPRQDTIYF
TGTGCCAGCAGTCCACGACAGGACACCATATATTTT
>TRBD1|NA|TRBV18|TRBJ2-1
CASSRRQGGDYNEQFF
TGTGCCAGCTCACGGAGACAGGGCGGCGACTACAATGAGCAGTTCTTC
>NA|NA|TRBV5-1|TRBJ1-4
CASSLTGSNEKLFF
TGCGCCAGCAGCTTGACAGGGTCGAATGAAAAACTGTTTTTT
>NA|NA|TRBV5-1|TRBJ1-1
CASSLRTARGTEAFF
TGCGCCAGCAGCTTGAGGACAGCCCGGGGCACTGAAGCTTTCTTT
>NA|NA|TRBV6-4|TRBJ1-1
CASSDSFRNTEAFF
TGTGCCAGCAGTGACTCGTTCCGGAACACTGAAGCTTTCTTT
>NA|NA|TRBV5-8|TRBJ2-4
CASSGSRENIQYF
TGTGCCAGCAGCGGATCCCGGGAAAACATTCAGTACTTC
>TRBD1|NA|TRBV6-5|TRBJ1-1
CASRDRVVTEAFF
TGTGCCAGCAGGGACAGGGTGGTTACTGAAGCTTTCTTT
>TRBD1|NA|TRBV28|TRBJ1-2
CASSLGDRVYGYTF
TGTGCCAGCAGTTTGGGGGACAGGGTCTATGGCTACACCTTC
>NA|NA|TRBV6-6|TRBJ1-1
CASREPPEAFF
TGTGCCAGCAGAGAGCCCCCTGAAGCTTTCTTT
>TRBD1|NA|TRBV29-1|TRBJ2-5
CSVAVGQFQEAQYF
TGCAGCGTTGCAGTGGGACAGTTCCAAGAGGCCCAGTACTTC
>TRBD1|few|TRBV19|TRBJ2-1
CASSTTGRDSSYNEQFF
TGTGCCAGTAGTACTACCGGCCGGGACAGCTCATACAATGAGCAGTTCTTC
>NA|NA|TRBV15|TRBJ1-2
CATSRPGLFYGYTF
TGTGCCACCAGCCGCCCGGGCCTATTCTATGGCTACACCTTC
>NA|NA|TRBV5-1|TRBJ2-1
CASSLDGRGVYNEQFF
TGCGCCAGCAGCTTGGACGGCAGAGGGGTCTACAATGAGCAGTTCTTC
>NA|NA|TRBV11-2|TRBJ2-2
CASSLVRGSTGELFF
TGTGCCAGCAGCTTAGTTAGGGGCAGCACCGGGGAGCTGTTTTTT
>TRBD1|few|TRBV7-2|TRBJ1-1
CASSLTGAITEAFF
TGTGCCAGCAGCTTAACAGGGGCGATCACTGAAGCTTTCTTT
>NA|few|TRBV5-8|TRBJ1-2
CASSLGQVARGYTF
TGTGCCAGCAGCTTGGGACAGGTGGCTCGCGGCTACACCTTC
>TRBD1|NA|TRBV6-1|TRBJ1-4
CASSEPHRGTNEKLFF
TGTGCCAGCAGTGAGCCCCACAGGGGAACTAATGAAAAACTGTTTTTT
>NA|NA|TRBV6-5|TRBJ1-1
CASSYSMGTEAFF
TGTGCCAGCAGTTACTCGATGGGCACAGAAGCTTTCTTT
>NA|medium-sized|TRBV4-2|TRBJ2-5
CASSQDGRVQETQYF
TGTGCCAGCAGCCAAGATGGACGGGTTCAAGAGACCCAGTACTTC
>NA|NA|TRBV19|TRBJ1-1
CASSTYRVEETEAFF
TGTGCCAGTAGTACCTACAGGGTTGAGGAAACTGAAGCTTTCTTT
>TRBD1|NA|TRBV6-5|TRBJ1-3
CASRSGGSGAIYF
TGTGCCAGCCGATCAGGGGGGTCCGGCGCCATATATTTT
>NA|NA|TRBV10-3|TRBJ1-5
CAISGRDNGPQPQHF
TGTGCCATCAGTGGCCGGGACAATGGCCCGCAGCCCCAGCATTTT
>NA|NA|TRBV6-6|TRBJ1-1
CASTIPTLIEAFF
TGTGCCAGCACGATTCCGACCCTCATCGAAGCTTTCTTT
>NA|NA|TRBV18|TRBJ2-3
CASSQGADTQYF
TGTGCCAGCTCACAGGGGGCAGATACGCAGTATTTT
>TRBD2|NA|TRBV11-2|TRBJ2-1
CASSLGLAADNEQFF
TGTGCCAGCAGCTTAGGACTAGCGGCCGACAATGAGCAGTTCTTC
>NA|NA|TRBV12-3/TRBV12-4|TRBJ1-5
CASSYGRQPQHF
TGTGCCAGCAGTTACGGCCGTCAGCCCCAGCATTTT
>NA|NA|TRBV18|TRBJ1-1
CASSPFETTGAFF
TGTGCCAGCTCACCCTTCGAGACTACGGGAGCTTTCTTT
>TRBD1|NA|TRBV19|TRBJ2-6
CASSIWHRGSSGANVLTF
TGTGCCAGTAGTATTTGGCACAGGGGCTCCTCTGGGGCCAACGTCCTGACTTTC
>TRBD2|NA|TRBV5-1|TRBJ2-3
CASSLETSGGDTQYF
TGCGCCAGCAGCTTGGAGACTAGCGGGGGCGATACGCAGTATTTT
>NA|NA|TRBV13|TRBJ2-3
CASSNSGLGGTQYF
TGTGCCAGCAGCAACTCGGGACTGGGTGGTACGCAGTATTTT
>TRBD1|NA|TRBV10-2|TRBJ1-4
CASSEQGAGKLFF
TGCGCCAGCAGTGAACAGGGGGCCGGAAAACTGTTTTTT
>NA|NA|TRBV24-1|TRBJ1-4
CATSDSGLGRLFF
TGTGCCACCAGTGATTCGGGTTTGGGGCGCCTGTTTTTT
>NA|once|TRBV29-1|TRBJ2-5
CSGLQEMYQETQYF
TGCAGCGGTTTGCAGGAGATGTACCAAGAGACCCAGTACTTC
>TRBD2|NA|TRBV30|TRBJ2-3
CAGRLAGGVDTQYF
TGTGCCGGGAGACTAGCGGGGGGAGTGGATACGCAGTATTTT
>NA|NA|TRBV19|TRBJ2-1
CASSPQYNEQFF
TGTGCCAGTAGTCCGCAATACAATGAGCAGTTCTTC
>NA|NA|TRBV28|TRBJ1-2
CASSSTGHGYTF
TGTGCCAGCAGTTCGACAGGTCATGGCTACACCTTC
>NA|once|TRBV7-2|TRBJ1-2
CASRQGGGGARGYTF
TGTGCCAGCAGGCAGGGAGGTGGGGGGGCGCGGGGCTACACCTTC
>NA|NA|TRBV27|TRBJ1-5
CASSSRTDNQPQHF
TGTGCCAGCAGTTCCCGGACAGACAATCAGCCCCAGCATTTT
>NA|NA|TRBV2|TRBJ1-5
CASLSYRNQPQHF
TGTGCCAGCCTCTCATACCGAAATCAGCCCCAGCATTTT
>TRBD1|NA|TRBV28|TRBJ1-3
CASSLPGQGSGNTIYF
TGTGCCAGCAGTCTCCCGGGACAGGGCTCTGGAAACACCATATATTTT
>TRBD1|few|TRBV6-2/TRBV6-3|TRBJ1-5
CASSNRGLSNQPQHF
TGTGCCAGCAGTAACAGGGGGCTCAGCAATCAGCCCCAGCATTTT
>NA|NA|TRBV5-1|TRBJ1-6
CASSLGSGYNSPLHF
TGCGCCAGCAGCTTGGGTTCAGGGTATAATTCACCCCTCCACTTT
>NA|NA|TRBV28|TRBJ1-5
CASSLVVGTQHF
TGTGCCAGCAGTTTAGTTGTAGGGACCCAGCATTTT
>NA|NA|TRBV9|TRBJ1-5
CASSVGPNQPQHF
TGTGCCAGCAGCGTAGGCCCAAATCAGCCCCAGCATTTT
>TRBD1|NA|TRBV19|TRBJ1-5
CASRTGGRSNQPQHF
TGTGCCAGTAGAACAGGGGGGCGGAGCAATCAGCCCCAGCATTTT
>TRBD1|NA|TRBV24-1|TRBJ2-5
CATSDLPGQGQETQYF
TGTGCCACCAGTGACTTACCGGGACAGGGCCAAGAGACCCAGTACTTC